The following is a T cell receptor beta chain sequence with its context. The antigen is undetermined. The data belong to a study of T cell responses to AZD1222 COVID-19 vaccine. Germline CDR1 is SGHTA and CDR2 is FQGNSA. This CDR3 has 15 amino acids. The V end lost 1 base, the J end lost 4 bases, and 11 bases lay between the germline ends. The repertoire was sequenced with immunoSEQ multiplex PCR; TCRdb's copy has only in-frame clones and lacks some. The sample has about 170,000 clones, around nine tenths seen once. Whole-study results and caveats: At study baseline, merely a handful of AZD1222 recipients were seropositive. The sample set comprised mostly white British donors with more females, and clonal diversity was possibly underestimated. At 160-218 and 743-854, vaccine-associated CD4 TCRs were dominant, and they spanned spike. No repertoire was sampled before or during the peak T cell response, only after it.

This sample comprised peripheral blood, obtained on day 0 of AZD1222 vaccination. This chain uses TRBV7-2 with TRBJ2-4; no reliable D call. The TCR originated in an adult in good health. The CDR3 coding sequence is TGTGCCAGCAGCTTAGGTTCAGCTACAAAAAACATTCAGTACTTC. It specifies CASSLGSATKNIQYF.